The rows below give T cell receptor beta chains drawn from one sample of a study of blood T cell repertoires in COVID-19. Measured with immunoSEQ multiplex PCR; TCRdb has only the in-frame clones, and not every one. The sample has about 200,000 clones; 80% are singletons. The sequenced sample consisted of peripheral blood. The receptors shown here come from a woman between 65 and 79 years old with acute or convalescent COVID-19. Each CDR3 is given with its conserved first and last residue. Each record gives: J gene, clone size, D gene, CDR3 length, V gene, CDR3 DNA, CDR3 protein. D genes are given only for firm matches. The size field is filled for only some rows; it gives once, few, many or a size class.

J gene: TRBJ2-1
clone size: NA
D gene: TRBD2
CDR3 length: 15
V gene: TRBV7-2
CDR3 DNA: TGTGCCAGCAGCTCCTTAGCGGGAGGCGAGAATGAGCAGTTCTTC
CDR3 protein: CASSSLAGGENEQFF

J gene: TRBJ2-1
clone size: NA
D gene: TRBD2
CDR3 length: 18
V gene: TRBV11-3
CDR3 DNA: TGTGCCAGCAGCTTAGGGGGGTTAGCGGGAGGGCCAAGCCATGAGCAGTTCTTC
CDR3 protein: CASSLGGLAGGPSHEQFF

J gene: TRBJ1-3
clone size: NA
D gene: NA
CDR3 length: 15
V gene: TRBV5-1
CDR3 DNA: TGCGCCAGCAGCTCGACGCCAGGGGCCGGCAACACCATATATTTT
CDR3 protein: CASSSTPGAGNTIYF

J gene: TRBJ1-2
clone size: few
D gene: TRBD1
CDR3 length: 15
V gene: TRBV5-1
CDR3 DNA: TGCGCCAGCAGCCCCACGGGACAGAGGAACTATGGCTACACCTTC
CDR3 protein: CASSPTGQRNYGYTF

J gene: TRBJ2-1
clone size: NA
D gene: NA
CDR3 length: 16
V gene: TRBV10-3
CDR3 DNA: TGTGCCATCAGCCCCACTCAGGTAAACTCCTACAATGAGCAGTTCTTC
CDR3 protein: CAISPTQVNSYNEQFF

J gene: TRBJ2-7
clone size: NA
D gene: NA
CDR3 length: 16
V gene: TRBV4-1
CDR3 DNA: TGCGCCAGCAGCGAACTGCATTTGACAGCCTCCTACGAGCAGTACTTC
CDR3 protein: CASSELHLTASYEQYF

J gene: TRBJ2-2
clone size: NA
D gene: NA
CDR3 length: 16
V gene: TRBV4-2
CDR3 DNA: TGTGCCAGCAGCCAAAGGAGTCAGACGAACACCGGGGAGCTGTTTTTT
CDR3 protein: CASSQRSQTNTGELFF

J gene: TRBJ1-1
clone size: NA
D gene: TRBD1
CDR3 length: 13
V gene: TRBV5-1
CDR3 DNA: TGCGCCAGCAGCTTGGGGGACAGGCTTGAAGCTTTCTTT
CDR3 protein: CASSLGDRLEAFF

J gene: TRBJ2-1
clone size: NA
D gene: TRBD2
CDR3 length: 13
V gene: TRBV6-2/TRBV6-3
CDR3 DNA: TGTGCCAGCAGTTATAGCGGGAGTTATGAGCAGTTCTTC
CDR3 protein: CASSYSGSYEQFF

J gene: TRBJ1-1
clone size: once
D gene: TRBD1
CDR3 length: 15
V gene: TRBV15
CDR3 DNA: TGTGCCACCAGCAGCCACGACAGGGATGGCACTGAAGCTTTCTTT
CDR3 protein: CATSSHDRDGTEAFF

J gene: TRBJ2-1
clone size: few
D gene: TRBD2
CDR3 length: 16
V gene: TRBV5-4
CDR3 DNA: TGTGCCAGCAGCCCCGGGACTAGCGGGAGACTTGGGGAGCAGTTCTTC
CDR3 protein: CASSPGTSGRLGEQFF

J gene: TRBJ1-1
clone size: NA
D gene: NA
CDR3 length: 14
V gene: TRBV11-2
CDR3 DNA: TGTGCCAGCAGCTTAGCCAGGATAAACACTGAAGCTTTCTTT
CDR3 protein: CASSLARINTEAFF

J gene: TRBJ1-6
clone size: NA
D gene: NA
CDR3 length: 15
V gene: TRBV10-3
CDR3 DNA: TGTGCCATCAGGGACAGCCGCGCATTAAATTCACCCCTCCACTTT
CDR3 protein: CAIRDSRALNSPLHF

J gene: TRBJ2-3
clone size: NA
D gene: TRBD2
CDR3 length: 17
V gene: TRBV2
CDR3 DNA: TGTGCCAGCAGTGAAGCTCGGGCGGGAGGAGGTCCAGATACGCAGTATTTT
CDR3 protein: CASSEARAGGGPDTQYF

J gene: TRBJ2-5
clone size: NA
D gene: NA
CDR3 length: 14
V gene: TRBV2
CDR3 DNA: TGTGCCAGCAGTGAATATTCAGGGGAAGAGACCCAGTACTTC
CDR3 protein: CASSEYSGEETQYF

J gene: TRBJ1-3
clone size: many
D gene: NA
CDR3 length: 16
V gene: TRBV28
CDR3 DNA: TGTGCCAGCAGTCCAGCCTCGGACTTTTCCGGAAACACCATATATTTT
CDR3 protein: CASSPASDFSGNTIYF

J gene: TRBJ1-1
clone size: NA
D gene: NA
CDR3 length: 12
V gene: TRBV30
CDR3 DNA: TGTGCCTGGAGTGGACAGAAAACGGAAGCTTTCTTT
CDR3 protein: CAWSGQKTEAFF

J gene: TRBJ2-6
clone size: NA
D gene: NA
CDR3 length: 15
V gene: TRBV5-1
CDR3 DNA: TGCGCCAGCAGCTCCACCAGCTCTGGGGCCAACGTCCTGACTTTC
CDR3 protein: CASSSTSSGANVLTF

J gene: TRBJ1-1
clone size: NA
D gene: NA
CDR3 length: 13
V gene: TRBV7-2
CDR3 DNA: TGTGCCAGCAGCTTAAGCGTCTGGGCTGAAGCTTTCTTT
CDR3 protein: CASSLSVWAEAFF

J gene: TRBJ2-1
clone size: NA
D gene: TRBD2
CDR3 length: 19
V gene: TRBV24-1
CDR3 DNA: TGTGCCACCAGTGACCCTGGGTATAGCGGGGGGAGCTCCTACAATGAGCAGTTCTTC
CDR3 protein: CATSDPGYSGGSSYNEQFF

J gene: TRBJ2-1
clone size: NA
D gene: TRBD2
CDR3 length: 15
V gene: TRBV12-5
CDR3 DNA: TGTGCTAGTGAGGTCCTAGCGGGGGCCTACAATGAGCAGTTCTTC
CDR3 protein: CASEVLAGAYNEQFF

J gene: TRBJ1-5
clone size: NA
D gene: NA
CDR3 length: 12
V gene: TRBV5-6
CDR3 DNA: TGTGCCAGCAGCTTCGGGGTACAGCCCCAGCATTTT
CDR3 protein: CASSFGVQPQHF

J gene: TRBJ2-2
clone size: NA
D gene: NA
CDR3 length: 13
V gene: TRBV12-3/TRBV12-4
CDR3 DNA: TGTGCCAGCAGTTTATCCGAGGGCGGGGAGCTGTTTTTT
CDR3 protein: CASSLSEGGELFF

J gene: TRBJ2-3
clone size: NA
D gene: NA
CDR3 length: 15
V gene: TRBV19
CDR3 DNA: TGTGCCAGTAGTATCAGGGTGGCATATTCGGATACGCAGTATTTT
CDR3 protein: CASSIRVAYSDTQYF

J gene: TRBJ2-5
clone size: NA
D gene: TRBD2
CDR3 length: 14
V gene: TRBV28
CDR3 DNA: TGTGCCAGCCAGGGAGGGTCCTGGGGAGAGACCCAGTACTTC
CDR3 protein: CASQGGSWGETQYF

J gene: TRBJ2-1
clone size: once
D gene: NA
CDR3 length: 14
V gene: TRBV24-1
CDR3 DNA: TGTGCCACCAGTGATTTTAGACTAGACAATGAGCAGTTCTTC
CDR3 protein: CATSDFRLDNEQFF

J gene: TRBJ2-1
clone size: NA
D gene: NA
CDR3 length: 12
V gene: TRBV3-1/TRBV3-2
CDR3 DNA: TGTGCCAGCAGCCAAGGAGCCAATGAGCAGTTCTTC
CDR3 protein: CASSQGANEQFF

J gene: TRBJ2-5
clone size: NA
D gene: NA
CDR3 length: 14
V gene: TRBV25-1
CDR3 DNA: TGTGCCAGCACCGACAGGACGCGAGAAGAGACCCAGTACTTC
CDR3 protein: CASTDRTREETQYF

J gene: TRBJ1-6
clone size: NA
D gene: TRBD1
CDR3 length: 15
V gene: TRBV19
CDR3 DNA: TGTGCCAGTAGTCCCGGGACAGGGCGTAATTCACCCCTCCACTTT
CDR3 protein: CASSPGTGRNSPLHF

J gene: TRBJ1-5
clone size: NA
D gene: TRBD1
CDR3 length: 18
V gene: TRBV2
CDR3 DNA: TGTGCCAGCAGTGAAAGGGACAGGGGGTCATACGTTCCTCAGCCCCAGCATTTT
CDR3 protein: CASSERDRGSYVPQPQHF

J gene: TRBJ2-7
clone size: NA
D gene: NA
CDR3 length: 14
V gene: TRBV7-2
CDR3 DNA: TGTGCCAGCAGCCCCGGGACACACTCCTACGAGCAGTACTTC
CDR3 protein: CASSPGTHSYEQYF

J gene: TRBJ1-2
clone size: NA
D gene: NA
CDR3 length: 14
V gene: TRBV7-8
CDR3 DNA: TGTGCCAGCAGCTTCCAAGGGGATCACTATGGCTACACCTTC
CDR3 protein: CASSFQGDHYGYTF